Here is one T cell receptor beta chain with its context. This sequence may be a read error, since a much larger clone differs from it by one base. Because it lacks the conserved phenylalanine or tryptophan at the end, this CDR3 is likely a read error. The data originate from a study of tumor-infiltrating lymphocytes in primary liver carcinoma. V trimming: 6 bases; J trimming: 8 bases; junction bases outside the gene matches: 15. The CDR3 length is 15 residues. A primer matching the constant region was used to make TCR beta cDNA from 450 to 550 ng of total RNA. Slightly modified ARM-PCR served as the procedure for the TCR beta libraries. These libraries came from three rounds of nested multiplex PCR. TRBV1-TRBV30 forward primers paired with a C-beta reverse primer drove the first two PCR rounds, approximately 11 cycles each. TCRdb recomputed calls from the multiplex PCR reads with MiXCR, one row per CDR3 protein. Seen here are 300,000 to 400,000 distinct CDR3 sequences, less than 75% observed once, and the top ten hold 5% to 6.5%.

Unsorted whole blood supplied the blood RNA, and germline DNA was isolated too. Sequencing was done on a sample of peripheral blood. This sequence originates from a man aged 40-50 years with primary liver carcinoma and hepatitis B virus infection. The chain uses TRBV12-3 or TRBV12-4 and TRBJ1-2; 7 bases fit TRBD1. The CDR3 DNA reads TGTGCCAGCAGCTGGGGACCAGGGGGACAAGGAGGCTACACCATC. This codes for CASSWGPGGQGGYTI.